This record concerns one T cell receptor beta chain sequence. The specificity of this receptor is unknown. Qualities for individual bases were not recorded, and no much larger clone is one base off. This entry comes from a study of identifying expanded T cells in peripheral blood (dated 2019 in TCRdb). About the study as a whole: Separate aliquots of the same genomic DNA pool were sequenced to produce technical replicates, and four replicates were compared in pairs. Study-wide conclusions, independent of this receptor: In all healthy donors, the variance in clone template counts between samples taken roughly 14 days apart rose significantly as total template count increased. The authors expected biological variance in healthy repertoires might increase further over much longer intervals such as months to years. The binomial model flagged about 1.3 differentially abundant clones between technical replicates but 15 to 17 over approximately 2 weeks and roughly 19 over roughly 4 weeks. The beta-binomial model significantly reduced the number of clones called differentially abundant and the false-positive rate across all healthy-donor time intervals.

TCRbeta CDR3 regions were profiled by bias-controlled multiplex PCR amplification of genomic DNA with the immunoSEQ Assay. Under the source paper's analysis protocol: To quantify the absolute abundance of each unique TCRbeta CDR3 region, the sequences were collapsed and filtered. Differential abundance was tested with a binomial (Fisher-equivalent) model and with a beta-binomial model adding time-dependent variance fitted from healthy donors. Clones with fewer than 5 combined templates were excluded, and clones with Benjamini-Hochberg FDR below 0.01 were called differentially abundant. In the beta-binomial model, variance was expressed as a function of the total template count across the two samples, in the form v = (b*log(k)+a)^2. Here the immuneACCESS table is served through TCRdb, limited to in-frame sequences with V and J called. Missing clones are a known gap in these copies; in checked studies unresolved V genes cover under half, and the rest lacks a known reason. The D gene and trimming were derived from the DNA, and the V and J assignments and clone size from that table. The sample has 80,000 or so clones on record, about 83% of them singletons. The biggest ten clones account for roughly 18% of the sample.

No immune events, such as infections, were documented for the healthy donors during the collection period. Healthy-donor blood repertoires served as a training cohort to calibrate time-dependent variance in a beta-binomial model of T-cell clone differential abundance. The training cohort comprised roughly ten healthy donors, 3 female and 7 male. An age range of about 29 to 65 years, with an average of 43 years, was recorded for the donors. Whole blood, obtained from a commercial supplier, was collected from each healthy donor at three time points spaced approximately 13 days apart. For immunosequencing, genomic DNA was extracted from whole blood that had not been sorted. Including cysteine and phenylalanine, the CDR3 has 14 amino acids. The retained sequence is limited to the CDR3, 42 bases, with the frame set at the first base. Ends trimmed: V by 0 bases, J by 13 bases; bases unmatched to a gene: 8. Via the germline V gene, CDR1 is SGDLS and CDR2 YYNGEE.

The sequenced sample consisted of blood. The receptor's source is a person aged 18 to 70 in good health. This sequence uses TRBV9 and TRBJ2-1; the junction holds 9 bases that match TRBD2. The CDR3 protein sequence reads: CASSVESSGSYQFF. The sequenced DNA: TGTGCCAGCAGCGTAGAGAGTAGCGGGAGTTATCAGTTCTTC.